This is a list of T cell receptor beta chains from one sample in a study of control samples from healthy donors and cancer patients. TCRdb's copy holds only in-frame clones and misses some; the assay was immunoSEQ multiplex PCR. The sample yields approximately 180,000 clones, more than 90% seen once. The source material was blood. The receptor set was obtained from a woman in her forties in good health. CDR3s include the opening cysteine and the closing phenylalanine or tryptophan. The D gene is left open where the match is weak. Expanded clones get a size class; other rows say once, few or many, or leave the size out.

TRBV19,NA,NA,TRBJ1-6,CASSIQGTDNSPLHF,TGTGCCAGTAGTATACAGGGGACCGATAATTCACCCCTCCACTTT
TRBV2,TRBD1,NA,TRBJ1-1,CATWTGENTEAFF,TGTGCCACTTGGACAGGGGAGAACACTGAAGCTTTCTTT
TRBV4-1,NA,NA,TRBJ1-3,CASSTFGTSGNTIYF,TGCGCCAGCAGCACCTTCGGGACCTCTGGAAACACCATATATTTT
TRBV5-5,TRBD2,few,TRBJ2-1,CASSLAGGLYNEQFF,TGTGCCAGCTCCTTAGCGGGGGGGCTCTACAATGAGCAGTTCTTC
TRBV11-2,TRBD2,NA,TRBJ2-1,CASSSPGLAGNNEQFF,TGTGCCAGCAGCTCTCCGGGACTAGCGGGGAACAATGAGCAGTTCTTC
TRBV4-1,NA,NA,TRBJ1-1,CASSQFPPGPEAFF,TGCGCCAGCAGCCAGTTCCCCCCGGGGCCTGAAGCTTTCTTT
TRBV5-5,NA,NA,TRBJ1-2,CASSLDPNYGYTF,TGTGCCAGCAGCTTGGATCCAAACTATGGCTACACCTTC
TRBV28,NA,NA,TRBJ2-5,CASSSGGQETQYF,TGTGCCAGCAGCTCCGGGGGACAAGAGACCCAGTACTTC
TRBV5-1,NA,NA,TRBJ1-1,CASSSLPSGDTEAFF,TGCGCCAGCAGTTCACTACCTTCAGGGGACACTGAAGCTTTCTTT
TRBV5-8,TRBD1,NA,TRBJ2-2,CASSLGTGEIGELFF,TGTGCCAGCAGCTTGGGGACAGGTGAAATCGGGGAGCTGTTTTTT
TRBV27,TRBD2,NA,TRBJ2-2,CASSPTWTSGGEVTGELFF,TGTGCCAGCAGTCCCACCTGGACTAGCGGGGGGGAGGTCACCGGGGAGCTGTTTTTT
TRBV3-1/TRBV3-2,TRBD1,NA,TRBJ2-7,CASSPGTVGYEQYF,TGTGCCAGCAGTCCCGGGACAGTAGGGTACGAGCAGTACTTC
TRBV12-5,NA,NA,TRBJ2-3,CASVTGTAYTDTQYF,TGTGCTAGTGTTACCGGGACGGCTTACACAGATACGCAGTATTTT
TRBV2,NA,NA,TRBJ2-5,CASSAGTGDETQYF,TGTGCCAGCAGTGCTGGGACTGGGGACGAGACCCAGTACTTC